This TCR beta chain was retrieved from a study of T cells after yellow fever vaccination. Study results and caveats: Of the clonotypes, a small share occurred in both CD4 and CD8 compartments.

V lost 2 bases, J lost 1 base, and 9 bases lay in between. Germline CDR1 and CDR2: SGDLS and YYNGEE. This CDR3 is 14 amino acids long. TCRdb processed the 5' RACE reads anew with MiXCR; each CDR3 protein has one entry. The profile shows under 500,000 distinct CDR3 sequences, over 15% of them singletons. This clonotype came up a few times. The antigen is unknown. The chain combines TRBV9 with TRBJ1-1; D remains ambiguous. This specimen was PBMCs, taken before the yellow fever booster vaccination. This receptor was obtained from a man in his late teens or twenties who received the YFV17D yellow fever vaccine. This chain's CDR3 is CASSVSTANTEAFF. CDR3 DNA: TGTGCCAGCAGCGTTTCGACCGCGAACACTGAAGCTTTCTTT.